This TCR beta chain appears in the sequencing data of a study of blood T cell repertoires in COVID-19. The CDR3 is 15 amino acids. V gave up 7 bases and J gave up 5 bases; unmatched junction bases: 11. The V gene's germline CDR1 is LGHNT and CDR2 FRNRAP. Original data processing: Estimates of nucleated cell counts were drawn from the amplification of reference gene primers. Some clones are missing from TCRdb's copy, which holds only in-frame ones; the method was immunoSEQ multiplex PCR. The V and J calls and clone size are taken from that table; D and trimming were inferred from the DNA. The table lists roughly 670,000 clones, around 89% of them singletons, with over 0.2% in the top ten.

The TCR was taken from a woman under 30 with acute or convalescent COVID-19. The chain carries TRBV12-5 and TRBJ2-3; TRBD1 agrees at 8 bases. Sequenced sample: peripheral blood. The CDR3 nucleotides read TGTGCTAGTGCTCCCGCAGGGGGCGGAGGAGATACGCAGTATTTT. This gives the protein CASAPAGGGGDTQYF.